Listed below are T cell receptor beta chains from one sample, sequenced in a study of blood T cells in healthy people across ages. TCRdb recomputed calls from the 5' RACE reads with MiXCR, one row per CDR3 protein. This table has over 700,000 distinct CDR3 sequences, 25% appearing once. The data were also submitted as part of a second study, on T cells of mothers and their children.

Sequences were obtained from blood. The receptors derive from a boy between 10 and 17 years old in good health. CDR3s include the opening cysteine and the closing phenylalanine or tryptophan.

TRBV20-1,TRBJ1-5,CSALQGDQPQHF
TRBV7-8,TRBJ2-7,CASSLAQPAGEQYF
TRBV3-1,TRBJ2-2,CASRVGRQGPNTGELFF
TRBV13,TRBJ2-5,CASSLVQGRQETQYF
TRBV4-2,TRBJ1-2,CASSQEPPGQGARGYTF
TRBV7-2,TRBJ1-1,CASSLALSMISTEAFF
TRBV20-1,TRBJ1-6,CSARPTGVNSPLHF
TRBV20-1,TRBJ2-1,CSATQGLSYNEQFF
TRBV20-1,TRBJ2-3,CSAKIRFGGDTQYF
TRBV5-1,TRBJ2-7,CASSSYPGYEQYF
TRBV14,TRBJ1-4,CASSPHPDEKLFF
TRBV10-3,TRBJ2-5,CAHLPRRQETQYF
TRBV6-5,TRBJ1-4,CASSYSTVGETNEKLFF
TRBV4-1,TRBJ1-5,CASSQMAAASNQPQHF
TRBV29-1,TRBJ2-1,CSVLAGPSSYNEQFF
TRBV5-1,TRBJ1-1,CASSLRAQGGTEAFF
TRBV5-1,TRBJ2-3,CASSTPGSGDTQYF
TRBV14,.,CASSQGKGLAEYEQYF
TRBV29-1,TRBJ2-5,CSIRGGETQYF
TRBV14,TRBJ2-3,CASSQPKTGLGTDTQYF
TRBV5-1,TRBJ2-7,CASSEGGDNEQYF
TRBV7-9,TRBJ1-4,CASSVPNTSGNEKLFF
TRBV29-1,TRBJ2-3,CSVEDGLEDTQYF
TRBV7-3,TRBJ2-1,CASSPGTASGEQFF
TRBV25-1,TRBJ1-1,CASSELGTPGAEAFF
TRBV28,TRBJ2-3,CASTDVRSPRDTQYF
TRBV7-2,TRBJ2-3,CASSLGVGGPTDTQYF
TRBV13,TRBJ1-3,CASSLEDGGLGNTIYF
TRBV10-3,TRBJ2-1,CAISGYAGTIPNNEQFF
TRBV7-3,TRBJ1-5,CASSLGSTRNQPQHF
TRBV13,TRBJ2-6,CASSGQQGRGLSGANVLTF
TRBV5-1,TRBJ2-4,CASSFGYPDGIQYF
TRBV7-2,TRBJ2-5,CASSGRTNQETQYF
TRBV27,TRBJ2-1,CASSPRDYHNEQFF
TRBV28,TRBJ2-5,CASSYPEWATMSFQETQYF